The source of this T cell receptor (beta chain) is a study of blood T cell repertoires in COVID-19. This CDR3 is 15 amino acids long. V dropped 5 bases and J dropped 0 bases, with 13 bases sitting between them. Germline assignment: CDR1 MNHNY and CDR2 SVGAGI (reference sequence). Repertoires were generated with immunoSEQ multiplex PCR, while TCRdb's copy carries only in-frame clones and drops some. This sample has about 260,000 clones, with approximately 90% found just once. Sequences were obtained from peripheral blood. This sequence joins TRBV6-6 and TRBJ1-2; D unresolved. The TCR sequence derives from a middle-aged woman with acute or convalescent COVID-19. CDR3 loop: CASSPGDNANYGYTF. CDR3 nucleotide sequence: TGTGCCAGCAGTCCCGGGGATAATGCTAACTATGGCTACACCTTC.